A selection of T cell receptor beta chains follows, all from one sample in a study of regulatory T cells in long-lasting Graves disease. From the multiplex PCR reads, TCRdb called clonotypes with MiXCR, one entry per CDR3 protein. The data hold hundreds of thousands of distinct CDR3 sequences, with less than 25% observed a single time. The sequencing used peripheral blood mononuclear cells (PBMCs), collected when the disease was refractory, from a patient treated with antithyroid drugs. The receptor set was obtained from a female donor with Graves disease. Each CDR3 is given with its conserved first and last residue. The order of the fields is J gene, clone size, D gene, V gene, CDR3 protein, CDR3 DNA. D genes are given only for firm matches. Expanded clones are given a class, and other clones once, few, many or no size at all.

TRBJ1-1 | . | TRBD1 | TRBV29-1 | CSVGTARTMNTEAFF | TGCAGCGTAGGGACAGCCCGGACGATGAACACTGAAGCTTTCTTT
TRBJ1-2 | . | . | TRBV6-1 | CASSDGSNFYGYTF | TGTGCCAGCAGTGACGGAAGTAACTTCTATGGCTACACCTTC
TRBJ2-7 | many | . | TRBV27 | CASSSIFEQYF | TGTGCCAGCAGTTCTATTTTCGAGCAGTACTTC
TRBJ2-2 | few | . | TRBV7-3 | CASSLMGGELFF | TGTGCCAGCAGCTTAATGGGCGGGGAGCTGTTTTTT
TRBJ2-1 | . | . | TRBV15 | CATLGSTYNEQFF | TGTGCCACCTTGGGGTCCACATACAATGAGCAGTTCTTC
TRBJ2-2 | few | TRBD2 | TRBV5-1 | CASSFSSGTGELFF | TGCGCCAGCAGCTTTTCTAGCGGAACCGGGGAGCTGTTTTTT
TRBJ2-5 | . | TRBD1 | TRBV7-2 | CASSPRDRGLRTNLRSAQYF | TGTGCCAGCAGCCCAAGGGACAGGGGTCTGAGGACCAACCTCCGGTCGGCCCAGTACTTC
TRBJ2-2 | many | . | TRBV20-1 | CSARVLATGELFF | TGCAGTGCTAGGGTACTAGCCACCGGGGAGCTGTTTTTT
TRBJ2-7 | many | . | TRBV2 | CASRLSGGAYEQYF | TGTGCCAGCCGTCTCAGTGGGGGCGCCTACGAGCAGTACTTC
TRBJ2-7 | many | TRBD1 | TRBV10-1 | CASSKPGGEQYF | TGCGCCAGCAGTAAGCCAGGGGGCGAGCAGTACTTC
TRBJ1-1 | few | . | TRBV29-1 | CSVDGGGGPEVFF | TGCAGCGTTGATGGGGGCGGGGGGCCTGAAGTTTTCTTT
TRBJ2-5 | . | TRBD2 | TRBV20-1 | CSALRLAGGQETQYF | TGCAGTGCTCTTAGACTAGCGGGGGGCCAAGAGACCCAGTACTTC
TRBJ2-2 | many | TRBD2 | TRBV24-1 | CATSELAVTGELFF | TGTGCCACCAGTGAACTAGCGGTAACCGGGGAGCTGTTTTTT
TRBJ1-1 | . | . | TRBV20-1 | CSASAGYENTEAFF | TGCAGTGCTAGCGCAGGGTACGAGAACACTGAAGCTTTCTTT
TRBJ1-1 | many | . | TRBV5-1 | CASSPGGMNTEAFF | TGCGCCAGCAGCCCTGGGGGAATGAACACTGAAGCTTTCTTT
TRBJ2-7 | few | TRBD2 | TRBV27 | CASSWTGTTSYEQYF | TGTGCCAGCAGTTGGACGGGGACTACATCCTACGAGCAGTACTTC